This TCR beta chain was retrieved from a study of beta chain features in type 1 diabetes. Study findings and constraints: Whether HLA type influences TCRB rearrangement remained unresolved here. Shorter TCRB CDR3s, moderately but significantly so, marked every one of the four CD4+ subsets in Type 1 diabetes patients.

Every bit of the isolated RNA underwent reverse transcription, so sequencing read expressed TCRB transcripts. TCRdb keeps only in-frame clones here, not all; method: immunoSEQ multiplex PCR. The sample holds some 350,000 clones, around a tenth seen once. On this clone itself: What it recognizes is unknown.

The germline V gene has CDR1 SGHRS and CDR2 YFSETQ. CDR3 length: 14 amino acids. Sequencing input: central memory CD4+ T cells from blood. The chain combines TRBV5-1 with TRBJ2-5, with a tentative D call TRBD1 (6 bases). The DNA matches TRBJ2-7 better at its end, which makes the J call doubtful. The clonotype originates from a young man with type 1 diabetes. In DNA form, the CDR3 reads TGCGCCAGCAGCTTGAATGCAGGGGACTACGAGCAGTACTTC. Its protein product is CASSLNAGDYEQYF.